This TCR beta chain was identified in a study of OX40 agonist ivuxolimab in advanced cancers. This clone has a single count. Its antigen is still unknown. Produced via immunoSEQ multiplex PCR; TCRdb's table is partial and in-frame only. The sample lists tens of thousands of clones, approximately 89% occurring once. Notes on the study in general: Within 6 weeks, CD4+ and CD8+ blood T cells expanded clonally at 0.1 to 3.0 mg/kg.

The J segment lost 6 bases and the V segment lost 4 bases, leaving 7 bases of the junction unmatched. This CDR3 has 15 residues. The V gene's germline CDR1 is SGHNT and CDR2 YYREEE (reference sequence). This TCR was sampled from an adult with an advanced solid tumor such as melanoma, head and neck, liver or kidney cancer. This specimen was CD4+ or CD8+ T cells sorted from blood, taken in a trial of the OX40 agonist ivuxolimab. The chain links TRBV5-4 to TRBJ2-3, with 11 bases lining up with TRBD2. The CDR3 loop reads CASSPASGRIDTQYF. The CDR3 bases are TGTGCCAGCAGCCCGGCTAGCGGGAGGATCGATACGCAGTATTTT.